One T cell receptor beta chain is described in this entry. This record comes from a study of shared clonotypes between healthy human individuals. After removal of 4 bases from V and 0 bases from J, the junction contained 6 bases not matched to a gene. Looked up from germline, CDR1 is SGHNT and CDR2 is YYREEE (reference sequence). CDR3 length: 15 residues. An assay was performed, and its level was deep. Repertoires were generated with immunoSEQ multiplex PCR, while TCRdb's copy carries only in-frame clones and drops some. The sample shows 450,000 to 500,000 clones, around 78% of them seen only once. Without sorting, samples used tens of millions of PBMCs for genomic DNA.

This sequence was found in a woman between 40 and 50 years old in good health. Some clones in this sample may be carry-over from other donors' samples. This chain links TRBV5-4 with TRBJ2-7, with 8 bases that match TRBD1. Input material: PBMCs. The CDR3 DNA is TGTGCCAGCAGCCTAGGGACAGGCCCCTCCTACGAGCAGTACTTC. The encoded protein is CASSLGTGPSYEQYF. Full variable domain (rest looked up from reference TRBV5-4 and TRBJ2-7): ETGVTQSPTHLIKTRGQQVTLRCSSQSGHNTVSWYQQALGQGPQFIFQYYREEENGRGNFPPRFSGLQFPNYSSELNVNALELDDSALYLCASSLGTGPSYEQYFGPGTRLTVT.